This T cell receptor beta chain emerged from a study of a mutant IDH1 vaccine in newly diagnosed glioma. About the research overall: With temozolomide cycles, or 4-6 weeks after radiotherapy alone, vaccination was started. Most patients had received both radiotherapy and temozolomide, the prior options being radiotherapy, temozolomide, or both.

Repertoires were generated with immunoSEQ multiplex PCR, while TCRdb's copy carries only in-frame clones and drops some. The sample has about 41,000 clones; 78% are singletons. The germline V gene has CDR1 SGHDT and CDR2 YYEEEE. Trimming cost V 4 bases and J 0 bases, with 16 bases left between them. The CDR3 length is 17 residues. Points from the study as a whole: With respect to changes in top peripheral T cell clonotypes, pseudoprogression seemed unrelated.

Sample time point: week 23, last vaccination. The study gave 300 ug of mutant IDH1 20-mer peptide per vaccine dose, with topical imiquimod. This clone has more than one count but fewer than ten. Its antigen is not identified. Sample: PBMCs, taken from a glioma patient whose treatment included an IDH1 peptide vaccine. This receptor was obtained from a woman aged 40 to 49 with glioma. Some clones in this sample may be carry-over from other donors' samples. The chain joins TRBV5-6 to TRBJ1-4, with D maybe TRBD1 (6 bases). The CDR3 sequence is CASSHTKRGATNEKLFF. The CDR3 DNA reads as TGTGCCAGCAGCCATACGAAAAGGGGGGCAACTAATGAAAAACTGTTTTTT.